These 13 T cell receptor beta chains originate from one sample sequenced in a study of early T cells in non-severe SARS-CoV-2 infection. TCRdb used MiXCR to reprocess the 5' RACE reads, holding one entry per CDR3 protein. Seen here are roughly 40,000 distinct CDR3 sequences, roughly 6% observed once, and the top ten hold roughly 7.7%. The sample consisted of whole blood, taken at baseline. These receptors originate from an adult who was a healthcare worker with PCR-confirmed SARS-CoV-2 infection or an uninfected control (not recorded which).

The J gene is TRBJ1-6, the V gene TRBV13; D is possibly TRBD1 (5 bases). In germline, CDR1 is PRHDT, CDR2 FYEKMQ (reference sequence). The CDR3 has 15 amino acids. V was pared by 6 bases and J by 8 bases, with 17 bases between. The CDR3 loop reads CASRSGRGVDSPLHF. CDR3 sequence (DNA): TGTGCCAGCAGGAGCGGGAGGGGTGTGGATTCACCCCTCCACTTT.

This clonotype was counted many times. The chain employs TRBV2 and TRBJ1-5; tentative D call: TRBD1 (5 bases). Germline CDR1 reads SNHLY; CDR2 reads FYNNEI. Deletions cut 7 bases from V and 3 bases from J, with 10 bases between. This CDR3 spans 13 amino acids. The DNA for the CDR3 is TGTGCCAGCACGGGGGACTACAATCAGCCCCAGCATTTT. It specifies CASTGDYNQPQHF.

This clonotype appeared many times. A much larger clone differs by one base, so this may be a read error. The chain is built from TRBV5-5 and TRBJ1-1; D is unresolved. The CDR3 is 13 residues long. V was trimmed by 2 bases and J by 1 base, leaving 6 bases between them. Germline V gives CDR1 SGHKS, CDR2 YYEKEE (reference sequence). The CDR3 protein is CASSFEGNTEAFF. The CDR3 nucleotides are TGTGCCAGCAGCTTTGAGGGGAACACTGAAGCTTTCTTT.

This clonotype was picked up many times. The chain has TRBV18 and TRBJ1-2, with D unresolved. V was pared by 5 bases and J by 7 bases, with 8 bases between. In germline, CDR1 is KGHSH, CDR2 LQKENI. The CDR3 loop spans 11 amino acids. CDR3 amino acids: CASSSSSGYTF. As DNA, the CDR3 is TGTGCCAGCTCATCCTCAAGTGGCTACACCTTC.

This clonotype was counted ten times or more. The chain joins TRBV11-2 to TRBJ1-2; D not certain. CDR1 and CDR2 from the germline V gene are SGHAT and FQNNGV. The CDR3 is made up of 13 amino acids. V shed 5 bases and J shed 3 bases, with 10 bases lying between them. The CDR3 coding sequence is TGTGCCAGCAGCCCCACGGATTACTATGGCTACACCTTC. It yields the protein CASSPTDYYGYTF. Full variable domain (outside the CDR3, taken from reference TRBV11-2 and TRBJ1-2): EAGVAQSPRYKIIEKRQSVAFWCNPISGHATLYWYQQILGQGPKLLIQFQNNGVVDDSQLPKDRFSAERLKGVDSTLKIQPAKLEDSAVYLCASSPTDYYGYTFGSGTRLTVV.

This clonotype was counted at least ten times. CDR3 in DNA: TGTGCCACCAGCCCCAGACAGGGCTCCTACGAGCAGTACTTC. Translation gives CATSPRQGSYEQYF. The V call is TRBV15, the J call TRBJ2-7, with TRBD1 matching over 7 bases. Germline CDR1 reads LNHNV; CDR2 reads YYDKDF (reference sequence). The CDR3 consists of 14 residues. Trimming at V came to 5 bases and at J to 0 bases, leaving 4 bases not matched to a gene.

This clonotype has ten or more counts. V and J are TRBV7-3 and TRBJ2-3, with 13 bases that match TRBD2. The germline V gene has CDR1 SGHTA and CDR2 FQGTGA. The CDR3 covers 17 residues. The V gene end was trimmed by 10 bases and the J gene end by 2 bases; junction bases not matched to a gene: 12. The CDR3 loop is CANSGTSGDVITDTQYF. CDR3 in DNA: TGTGCCAACTCCGGGACTAGCGGGGACGTTATCACAGATACGCAGTATTTT.

This clonotype was seen a few times. The chain combines TRBV6-5 with TRBJ2-3; tentatively, D is TRBD2 (5 bases). The CDR3 spans 14 residues. The V end was cut by 5 bases, the J end by 4 bases, with 13 bases between. Germline V CDR1 and CDR2: MNHEY, SVGAGI. CDR3 amino acids: CASSLRAGADTQYF. In DNA form, the CDR3 reads TGTGCCAGCAGTCTCCGGGCCGGGGCAGATACGCAGTATTTT.

This clonotype occurred many times. The chain joins TRBV15 to TRBJ1-5; D unresolved. The CDR3 is 16 residues long. The germline CDR1 and CDR2 sequences are LNHNV and YYDKDF (reference sequence). V shed 0 bases and J shed 2 bases, with 11 bases lying between them. CDR3: CATSRDRALGNQPQHF. The DNA of the CDR3 is TGTGCCACCAGCAGAGATCGGGCGTTGGGCAATCAGCCCCAGCATTTT.

In its sample, this clonotype is medium-sized. The rearrangement links TRBV7-2 to TRBJ1-1; no firm D call. Germline V lookup: CDR1 SGHTA, CDR2 FQGNSA. This CDR3 spans 14 amino acids. V was pared by 3 bases and J by 1 base, with 9 bases between. As DNA, the CDR3 is TGTGCCAGCAGCTTCGTTGCAAGGAACACTGAAGCTTTCTTT. This gives the protein CASSFVARNTEAFF.

The chain combines TRBV3-1 with TRBJ2-1; 12 bases are shared with TRBD2. This CDR3 spans 16 amino acids. V was clipped by 6 bases and J by 7 bases; unmatched bases: 10. The germline gives CDR1 LGHDT, CDR2 YNNKEL (reference sequence). For the CDR3, the DNA is TGTGCCAGCAGGAGACTAGCGGGGGAACGAGGGAATGAGCAGTTCTTC. This gives the protein CASRRLAGERGNEQFF.

This clonotype was detected many times. This chain uses TRBV11-2 with TRBJ2-7, with 8 nucleotides matching TRBD1. The germline V gene encodes CDR1 SGHAT and CDR2 FQNNGV. This CDR3 is built from 15 residues. Losses at the gene ends were 6 bases for V and 2 bases for J; bases not matched to a gene: 9. CDR3 DNA sequence: TGTGCCAGCAGTTCTCCCCGGACAGGGACCTACGAGCAGTACTTC. This encodes CASSSPRTGTYEQYF.

The chain couples TRBV2 to TRBJ1-6; no firm D call. The CDR3 contains 15 residues. The V and J ends lost 5 bases and 6 bases respectively, with 14 bases between them. Germline CDR1 reads SNHLY; CDR2 reads FYNNEI. The CDR3 DNA reads TGTGCCAGCAGTTCGACACGGACCCCTAATTCACCCCTCCACTTT. It translates to CASSSTRTPNSPLHF.